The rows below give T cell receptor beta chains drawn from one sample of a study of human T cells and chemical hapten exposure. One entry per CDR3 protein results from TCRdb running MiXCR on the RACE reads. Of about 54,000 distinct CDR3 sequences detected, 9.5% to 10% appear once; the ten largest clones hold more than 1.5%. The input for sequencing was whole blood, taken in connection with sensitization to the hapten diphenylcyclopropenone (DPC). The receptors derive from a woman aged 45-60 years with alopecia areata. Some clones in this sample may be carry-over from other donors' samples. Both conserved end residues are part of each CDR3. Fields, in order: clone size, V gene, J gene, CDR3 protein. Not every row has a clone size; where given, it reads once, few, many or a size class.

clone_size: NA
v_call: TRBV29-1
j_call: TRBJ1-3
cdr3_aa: CSVGVSAGNTIYF

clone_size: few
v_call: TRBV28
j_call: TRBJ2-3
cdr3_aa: CASSFPGTTSTDTQYF

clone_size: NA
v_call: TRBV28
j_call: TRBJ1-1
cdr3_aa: CASSLVRGITEAFF

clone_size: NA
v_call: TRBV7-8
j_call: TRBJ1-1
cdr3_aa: CASSPGRRADTEAFF

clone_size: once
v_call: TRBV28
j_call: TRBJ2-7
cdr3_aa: CASSLPGGLLEQYF

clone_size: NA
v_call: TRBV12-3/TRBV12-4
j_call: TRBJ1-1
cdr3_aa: CASSLTPGEAEAFF

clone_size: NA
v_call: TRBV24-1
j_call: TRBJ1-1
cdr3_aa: CATSPGWTGAEAFF

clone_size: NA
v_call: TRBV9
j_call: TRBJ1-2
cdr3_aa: CASSPQRAGVYGYTF

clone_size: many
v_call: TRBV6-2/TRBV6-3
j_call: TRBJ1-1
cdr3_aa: CASSGHGQGDTEAFF

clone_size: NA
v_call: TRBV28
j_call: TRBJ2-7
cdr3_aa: CASSRGPYEQYF

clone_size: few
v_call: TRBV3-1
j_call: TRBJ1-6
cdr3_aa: CASSREGSPLHF

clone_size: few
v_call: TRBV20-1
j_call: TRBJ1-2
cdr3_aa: CSARGTAAYGYTF

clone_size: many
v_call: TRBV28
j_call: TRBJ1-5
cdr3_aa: CASSLGGPSGILSNQPQHF

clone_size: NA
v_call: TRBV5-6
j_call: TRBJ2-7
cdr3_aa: CASSGDRVREQYF

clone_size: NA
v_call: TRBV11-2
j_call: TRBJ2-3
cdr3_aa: CASSLRQPPDTQYF

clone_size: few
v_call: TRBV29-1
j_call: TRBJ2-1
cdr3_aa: CSVVSGSSYNEQFF

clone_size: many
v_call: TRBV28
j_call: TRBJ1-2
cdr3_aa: CASIGANYGYTF

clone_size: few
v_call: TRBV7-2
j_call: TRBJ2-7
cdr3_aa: CASSLDRTRGEQYF

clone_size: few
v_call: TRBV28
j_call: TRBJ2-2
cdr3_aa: CASSPHLSTGELFF

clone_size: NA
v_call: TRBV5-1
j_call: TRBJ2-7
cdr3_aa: CASSFRTSGPYEQYF

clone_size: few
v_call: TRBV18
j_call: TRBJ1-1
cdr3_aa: CASSPRQDNTEAFF

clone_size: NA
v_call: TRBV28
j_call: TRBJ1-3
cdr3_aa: CASSAAVGNTIYF

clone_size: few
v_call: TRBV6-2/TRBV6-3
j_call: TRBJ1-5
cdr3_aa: CASSYHGTENQPQHF

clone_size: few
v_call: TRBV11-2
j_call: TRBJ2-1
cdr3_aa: CASSFFSSDNEQFF

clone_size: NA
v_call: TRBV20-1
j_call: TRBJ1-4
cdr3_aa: CSAPQGNEKLFF

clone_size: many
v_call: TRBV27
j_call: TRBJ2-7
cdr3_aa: CASSSGGPGYEQYF

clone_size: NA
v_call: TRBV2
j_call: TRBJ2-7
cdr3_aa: CASTLDYSIYEQYF

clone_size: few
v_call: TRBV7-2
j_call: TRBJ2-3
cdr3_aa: CASSVDRTDTQYF

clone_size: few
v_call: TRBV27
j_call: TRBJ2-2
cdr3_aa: CASSLVLPAGATGELFF

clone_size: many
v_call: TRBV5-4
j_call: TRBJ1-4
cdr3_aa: CASSPGTATNEKLFF

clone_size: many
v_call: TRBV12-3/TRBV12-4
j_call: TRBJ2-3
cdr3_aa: CASTTVGFGDTQYF

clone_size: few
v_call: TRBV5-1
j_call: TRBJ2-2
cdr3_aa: CASSLEQGSGELFF

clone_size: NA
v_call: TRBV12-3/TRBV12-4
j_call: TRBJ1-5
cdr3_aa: CASSGTAINQPQHF

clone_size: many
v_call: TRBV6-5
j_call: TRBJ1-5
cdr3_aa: CASSTGDRGLSNQPQHF

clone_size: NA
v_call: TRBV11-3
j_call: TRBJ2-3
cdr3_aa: CASSFDYTDTQYF

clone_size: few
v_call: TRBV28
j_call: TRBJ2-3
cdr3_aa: CASSHGQDTDTQYF

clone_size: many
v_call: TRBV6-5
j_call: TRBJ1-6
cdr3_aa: CASSYEGNSPLHF

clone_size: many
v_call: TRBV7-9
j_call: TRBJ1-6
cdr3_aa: CASSAEGLGNSPLHF

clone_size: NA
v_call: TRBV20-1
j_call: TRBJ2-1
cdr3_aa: CSARDISGIYVEQFF

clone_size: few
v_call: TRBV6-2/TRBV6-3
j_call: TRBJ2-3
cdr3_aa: CASSYEGISTDTQYF

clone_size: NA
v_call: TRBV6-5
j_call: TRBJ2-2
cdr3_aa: CASSYSGEPNTGELFF

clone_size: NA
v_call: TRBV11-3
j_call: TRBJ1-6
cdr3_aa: CASSPGPNSPLHF

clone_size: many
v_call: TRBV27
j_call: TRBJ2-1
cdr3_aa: CATNSRMQSYNEQFF

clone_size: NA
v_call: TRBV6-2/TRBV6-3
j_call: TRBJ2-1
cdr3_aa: CASSYPKFTSGGNYNEQFF

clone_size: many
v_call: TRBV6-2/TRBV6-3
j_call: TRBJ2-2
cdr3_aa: CASSPRQVVRTGELFF

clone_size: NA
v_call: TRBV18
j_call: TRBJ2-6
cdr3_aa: CASSPSGTRGNGANVLTF

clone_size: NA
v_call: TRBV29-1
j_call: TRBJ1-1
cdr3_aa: CSVENPGLLNTEAFF

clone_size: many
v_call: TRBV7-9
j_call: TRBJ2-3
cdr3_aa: CASSLTDTQYF

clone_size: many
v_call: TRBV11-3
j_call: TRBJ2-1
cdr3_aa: CASSSLRGMVNEQFF

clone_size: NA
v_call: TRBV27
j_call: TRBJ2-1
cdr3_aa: CASSLRLAGGDNEQFF